Listed here are 30 T cell receptor beta chains from one sample, sequenced in a study of cytomegalovirus exposure and HLA in healthy donors. PCR amplification relied on 60 Vbeta primers (plus 13 Jbeta primers). Repertoires were generated with immunoSEQ multiplex PCR, while TCRdb's copy carries only in-frame clones and drops some. Counted here are about 160,000 clones, roughly 80% occurring once; the ten biggest clones make up around 2%. The sample comprised PBMCs. The receptors shown here come from a man aged 50 to 59 in good health and CMV-seropositive.

The genes are TRBV19 and TRBJ2-3, with 10 positions matching TRBD2. CDR1 LNHDA and CDR2 SQIVND come from the germline V gene (reference sequence). There are 16 residues in the CDR3. Losses at the gene ends were 2 bases for V and 2 bases for J; bases not matched to a gene: 4. The CDR3 protein is CASSITSGVITDTQYF. CDR3 coding DNA: TGTGCCAGTAGTATAACTAGCGGGGTAATCACAGATACGCAGTATTTT.

V usage is TRBV11-2 and J usage is TRBJ2-1, with 12 bases lining up with TRBD2. The ends lost 4 bases at V and 3 bases at J; junction bases unmatched: 1. CDR1 is SGHAT and CDR2 is FQNNGV in the germline V gene. The CDR3 contains 15 residues. The CDR3 here is CASSWTSGDYNEQFF. Written as DNA, the CDR3 is TGTGCCAGCAGCTGGACTAGCGGGGACTACAATGAGCAGTTCTTC.

This clone has a handful of counts. The chain combines TRBV7-3 with TRBJ1-1; D perhaps matches TRBD1 (6 bases). V was clipped by 2 bases and J by 3 bases, with 13 bases between them. Per the germline V gene, CDR1 is SGHTA and CDR2 is FQGTGA. The CDR3 totals 15 residues. The CDR3 region is CASSLGGGGHTEAFF. In nucleotides, the CDR3 is TGTGCCAGCAGCTTAGGGGGCGGGGGGCACACTGAAGCTTTCTTT.

This clone was picked up one time. This chain uses TRBV5-4 with TRBJ1-2, with 7 bases lining up with TRBD1. Germline loops: CDR1 SGHNT, CDR2 YYREEE (reference sequence). The V and J ends lost 2 bases and 2 bases, in that order; junction bases with no gene match: 6. CDR3 length equals 15 residues. In DNA form, the CDR3 reads TGTGCCAGCAGCTTTATATCACAGGGGAACTATGGCTACACCTTC. It encodes CASSFISQGNYGYTF.

The rearrangement links TRBV27 to TRBJ1-3; D call uncertain. The ends were cut back, 6 bases at V and 0 bases at J, with 18 bases in the middle. Per the germline V gene, CDR1 is MNHEY and CDR2 is SMNVEV (reference sequence). The length of the CDR3 is 17 residues. The CDR3 DNA is TGTGCCAGCAGCCCCACAGCCGCAGCCTCCTCTGGAAACACCATATATTTT. It codes for CASSPTAAASSGNTIYF.

The chain uses TRBV11-2 and TRBJ2-7; D may be TRBD1 (5 bases). The CDR3 loop spans 15 amino acids. V was clipped by 4 bases and J by 3 bases, with 16 bases between them. Germline loops: CDR1 SGHAT, CDR2 FQNNGV. CDR3 residues: CASSSSGMSLYEQYF. Here the CDR3 DNA reads TGTGCCAGCAGCTCCTCAGGGATGTCCCTCTACGAGCAGTACTTC.

This chain connects TRBV10-3 to TRBJ2-2, with D possibly matching TRBD1 (6 bases). Trimming pared 6 bases from V and 7 bases from J, leaving 15 bases between. This CDR3 contains 14 residues. Germline V CDR1 and CDR2: ENHRY, SYGVKD. The DNA of the CDR3 is TGTGCCATCAGGTCCGGGACACCGCTCGGGGAGCTGTTTTTT. This gives the protein CAIRSGTPLGELFF.

The J gene is TRBJ2-7, the V gene TRBV5-1; 8 nucleotides match TRBD1. The J segment lost 3 bases and the V segment lost 4 bases, leaving 9 bases of the junction unmatched. Germline lookup yields CDR1 SGHRS and CDR2 YFSETQ. The CDR3 has 15 amino acids. The CDR3 is CASSTQPGQDYEQYF. In nucleotides, the CDR3 is TGCGCCAGCAGCACACAACCGGGACAGGACTACGAGCAGTACTTC.

The rearrangement uses TRBV11-3 and TRBJ2-1; TRBD2 agrees at 12 bases. CDR3 size: 15 residues. Germline values: CDR1 SGHNT, CDR2 YENEEA. The V and J ends lost 5 bases and 7 bases, in that order; junction bases with no gene match: 6. The CDR3 DNA reads TGTGCCAGCAGCCCTAGCGGGGGGGCCCGGAATGAGCAGTTCTTC. It encodes CASSPSGGARNEQFF.

V is TRBV5-5 and J is TRBJ2-7; 7 bases match TRBD1. Per germline, CDR1 SGHKS and CDR2 YYEKEE (reference sequence). The CDR3 length is 14 residues. With 5 bases clipped from V and 3 bases from J, the junction kept 8 bases outside the gene matches. The CDR3 reads CASSRGTVIYEQYF. CDR3 DNA sequence: TGTGCCAGCAGTAGGGGGACAGTTATCTACGAGCAGTACTTC.

This chain's CDR3 is CASSLGHDTYEQYF. The CDR3 DNA follows: TGTGCCAGCAGCCTGGGACACGATACGTACGAGCAGTACTTC. The chain employs TRBV7-2 and TRBJ2-7; maybe TRBD1 (6 bases). There are 14 residues in the CDR3. Germline values: CDR1 SGHTA, CDR2 FQGNSA. V was trimmed by 5 bases and J by 4 bases, leaving 15 bases between them.

V gene TRBV6-6 combines with J gene TRBJ1-2; no clear D. Germline assignment: CDR1 MNHNY and CDR2 SVGAGI (reference sequence). This CDR3 region has 13 residues. V dropped 10 bases and J dropped 6 bases, with 18 bases sitting between them. CDR3 sequence: CATQTASGDGYTF. The DNA of the CDR3 is TGTGCCACTCAAACCGCATCCGGGGATGGCTACACCTTC.

The genes are TRBV4-1 and TRBJ2-1; 7 bases are a match to TRBD2. The CDR3 consists of 18 residues. The V gene's germline CDR1 is MGHRA and CDR2 YSYEKL. V lost 5 bases and J lost 4; bases outside the gene matches: 17. This chain's CDR3 is CASSSAHLGAGPYNEQFF. CDR3 sequence (DNA): TGCGCCAGCAGCTCGGCCCACCTGGGAGCGGGGCCGTACAATGAGCAGTTCTTC.

The chain carries TRBV5-1 and TRBJ2-7, with TRBD1 identical over 9 bases. The CDR3 is made up of 14 amino acids. The V segment lost 4 bases and the J segment 2 bases; nucleotides outside the gene matches: 4. The germline V gene has CDR1 SGHRS and CDR2 YFSETQ. The CDR3 nucleotides read TGCGCCAGCAGCCAGGGACAGGGAACCTACGAGCAGTACTTC. Translating it yields CASSQGQGTYEQYF.

The chain links TRBV6-1 to TRBJ2-1; 7 bases are shared with TRBD2. Germline CDR1 and CDR2: MNHNS and SASEGT. With 0 bases clipped from V and 14 bases from J, the junction kept 4 bases outside the gene matches. This CDR3 has 12 residues. The CDR3 coding sequence is TGTGCCAGCAGTGAAGCGGGAGGGGATGAGTTCTTC. The encoded protein is CASSEAGGDEFF.

This clone was observed a handful of times. This chain links TRBV9 with TRBJ1-2, with 8 bases lining up with TRBD1. Germline V gene lookup returns CDR1 SGDLS and CDR2 YYNGEE. This CDR3 region has 15 residues. With 3 bases clipped from V and 8 bases from J, the junction kept 12 bases outside the gene matches. The CDR3 here is CASSGETQGGRGYTF. CDR3 sequence (DNA): TGTGCCAGCAGCGGCGAGACACAGGGGGGGAGAGGCTACACCTTC.

J is TRBJ2-1 and V is TRBV25-1, with 9 bases identical to TRBD2. Germline values: CDR1 MGHDK, CDR2 SYGVNS. With 5 bases clipped from V and 4 bases from J, the junction kept 6 bases outside the gene matches. This CDR3 is 15 amino acids long. DNA for the CDR3: TGTGCCAGCAGTTTTAGCGGGGGAGGGTACAATGAGCAGTTCTTC. Translated: CASSFSGGGYNEQFF.

The chain carries TRBV11-2 and TRBJ1-1; TRBD1 is a possible D gene (5 bases). Germline values: CDR1 SGHAT, CDR2 FQNNGV. V lost 6 bases, J lost 11 bases, and 16 bases lay in between. The CDR3 runs to 12 residues. The CDR3 DNA sequence: TGTGCCAGCAGTCGAGACGGGGGTACCGCTTTCTTT. This sequence encodes CASSRDGGTAFF.

Only a few counts were recorded for this clone. The chain is built from TRBV7-3 and TRBJ2-1; no clear D gene. V was trimmed by 2 bases and J by 8 bases, leaving 7 bases between them. Germline values: CDR1 SGHTA, CDR2 FQGTGA. CDR3 length: 12 amino acids. DNA for the CDR3: TGTGCCAGCAGCTTAGCAGGCCATGAGCAGTTCTTC. Its protein product is CASSLAGHEQFF.

This chain uses TRBV5-1 with TRBJ2-1, with 7 bases identical to TRBD1. V lost 7 bases to trimming and J lost 6 bases; unmatched junction nucleotides: 13. Per germline, CDR1 SGHRS and CDR2 YFSETQ. The CDR3 covers 15 residues. The CDR3 spells CASASTGEQANEQFF. In nucleotides, the CDR3 is TGCGCCAGCGCCTCCACAGGGGAGCAGGCCAATGAGCAGTTCTTC.

The chain employs TRBV10-2 and TRBJ1-5, with D tentatively TRBD1 (6 bases). Germline values: CDR1 WSHSY, CDR2 SAAADI. The CDR3 runs to 12 residues. V shed 7 bases and J shed 7 bases, with 11 bases lying between them. The CDR3 nucleotides read TGCGCCAGCAACCACAGGGAACAGCCCCAGCATTTT. Its translation is CASNHREQPQHF.

This chain connects TRBV7-6 to TRBJ1-6; D gene ambiguous. The CDR3 totals 15 residues. Germline V gene sequence: CDR1 SGHVS, CDR2 FNYEAQ. Between the trimmed V and J ends, which lost 4 bases and 7 bases, there was a span of 14 bases. The CDR3 DNA reads as TGTGCCAGCAGCTCCGCCGGGATATGGAATTCACCCCTCCACTTT. It encodes CASSSAGIWNSPLHF.

This clone has just one count. CDR3 nucleotide sequence: TGCGCCAGCAGCCAACAAACTAGCGGGTTAGATACGCAGTATTTT. Residues: CASSQQTSGLDTQYF. V and J are TRBV4-3 and TRBJ2-3; TRBD2 agrees at 9 bases. The ends lost 2 bases at V and 5 bases at J; junction bases unmatched: 5. CDR3 size: 15 residues. Looked up from germline, CDR1 is LGHNA and CDR2 is YSLEER.

The chain employs TRBV7-6 and TRBJ2-1, with TRBD2 matching over 11 bases. J lost 4 bases, V lost 5 bases, and 4 bases had no gene match. The CDR3 is 15 amino acids. Germline values: CDR1 SGHVS, CDR2 FNYEAQ. The CDR3 spells CASSPGLAGYNEQFF. CDR3 coding DNA: TGTGCCAGCAGCCCCGGACTAGCGGGTTACAATGAGCAGTTCTTC.

As concerns this clone: One end of the junction does not line up with germline, which may come from a read error. The chain combines TRBV7-2 with TRBJ1-2; a weak D match, TRBD1 (5 bases). In germline, CDR1 is SGHTA, CDR2 FQGNSA. This CDR3 region has 17 residues. DNA for the CDR3: TGCGCCAGCAGCCCGGGGGGGGGTATTCGAATGGGGTATGGCTACACCTTC. This translates into CASSPGGGIRMGYGYTF.

This sequence joins TRBV30 and TRBJ2-7; 13 nucleotides align to TRBD2. Trimming removed 3 bases from V and 3 bases from J; junction bases left unmatched: 5. This CDR3 contains 15 residues. The germline CDR1 and CDR2 sequences are GTSNPN and SVGIG (reference sequence). Written as DNA, the CDR3 is TGTGCCTGGAGACAAAGACTAGCGGGGGGCTACGAGCAGTACTTC. It is translated as CAWRQRLAGGYEQYF. Variable domain in full (rest from reference TRBV30 and TRBJ2-7): SQTIHQWPATLVQPVGSPLSLECTVEGTSNPNLYWYRQAAGRGLQLLFYSVGIGQISSEVPQNLSASRPQDRQFILSSKKLLLSDSGFYLCAWRQRLAGGYEQYFGPGTRLTVT.

This chain links TRBV10-3 with TRBJ2-7, with 10 bases identical to TRBD1. With V trimmed by 5 bases and J by 4 bases, 5 bases remained unmatched. Germline V CDR1 and CDR2: ENHRY, SYGVKD. CDR3 length equals 14 residues. The CDR3: CAISRTGQGYEQYF. CDR3 in DNA: TGTGCCATCAGTAGAACGGGACAGGGGTACGAGCAGTACTTC.

The chain employs TRBV4-2 and TRBJ2-1, with D unclear. V lost 2 bases and J 1 base, leaving 9 bases between the germline ends. This CDR3 is 15 amino acids long. Per the germline V gene, CDR1 is LGHNA and CDR2 is YNFKEQ. The DNA for the CDR3 is TGTGCCAGCAGCCAACCGGGTAGGTCCTACAATGAGCAGTTCTTC. Translation: CASSQPGRSYNEQFF.

To note about this clone: The sample holds other DNA sequences that translate to the same CDR3. The rearrangement links TRBV19 to TRBJ1-5; D call uncertain. V was pared by 1 base and J by 4 bases, with 2 bases between. Germline loops: CDR1 LNHDA, CDR2 SQIVND (reference sequence). This CDR3 has 12 amino acids. DNA for the CDR3: TGTGCCAGTAGTATAGCGAATCAGCCCCAGCATTTT. This gives the protein CASSIANQPQHF.

The sample holds a few counts of this clone. The CDR3 sequence: CASSLGDREADTQYF. DNA for the CDR3: TGCGCCAGCAGCTTGGGGGACAGGGAGGCAGATACGCAGTATTTT. The rearrangement links TRBV5-1 to TRBJ2-3; TRBD1 matches at 9 bases. The V and J ends lost 0 bases and 4 bases, in that order; junction bases with no gene match: 3. The V gene's germline CDR1 is SGHRS and CDR2 YFSETQ. The CDR3 is 15 amino acids.